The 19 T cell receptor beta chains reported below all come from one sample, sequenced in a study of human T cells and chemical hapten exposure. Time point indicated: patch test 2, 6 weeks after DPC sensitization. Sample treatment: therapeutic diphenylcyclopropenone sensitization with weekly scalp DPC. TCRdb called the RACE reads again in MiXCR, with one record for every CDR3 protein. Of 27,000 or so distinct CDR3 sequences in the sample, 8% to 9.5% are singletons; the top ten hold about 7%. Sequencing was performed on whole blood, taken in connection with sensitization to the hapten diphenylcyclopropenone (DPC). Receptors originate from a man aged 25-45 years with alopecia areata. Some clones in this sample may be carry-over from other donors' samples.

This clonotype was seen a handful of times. The CDR3 region is CASSQAGGTGRYEQYF. DNA of the CDR3: TGTGCCAGCAGCCAAGCGGGGGGCACCGGAAGGTACGAGCAGTACTTC. The chain links TRBV3-1 to TRBJ2-7; tentatively, D is TRBD2 (7 bases). The CDR3 has 16 residues. Germline lookup yields CDR1 LGHDT and CDR2 YNNKEL (reference sequence). Trimming took 1 base from V and 4 from J, leaving 17 bases between them.

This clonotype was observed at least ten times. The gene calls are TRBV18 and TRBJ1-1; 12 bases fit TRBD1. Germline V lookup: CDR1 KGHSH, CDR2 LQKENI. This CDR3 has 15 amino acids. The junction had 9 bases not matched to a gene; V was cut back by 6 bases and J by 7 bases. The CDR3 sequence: CASSPGDRGRIEAFF. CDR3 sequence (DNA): TGTGCCAGCTCGCCGGGGGACAGGGGGCGGATTGAAGCTTTCTTT.

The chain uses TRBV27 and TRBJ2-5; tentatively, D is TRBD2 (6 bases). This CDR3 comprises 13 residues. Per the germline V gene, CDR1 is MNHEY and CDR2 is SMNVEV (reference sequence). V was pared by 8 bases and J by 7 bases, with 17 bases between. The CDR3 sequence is CASGEGGAPTQYF. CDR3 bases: TGTGCCAGCGGGGAAGGCGGGGCCCCGACCCAGTACTTC.

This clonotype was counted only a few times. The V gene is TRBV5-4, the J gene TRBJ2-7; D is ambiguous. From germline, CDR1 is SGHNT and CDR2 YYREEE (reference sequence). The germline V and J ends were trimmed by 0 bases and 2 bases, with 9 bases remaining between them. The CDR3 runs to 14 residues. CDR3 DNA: TGTGCCAGCAGCTTGGGGACGGCCACCTACGAGCAGTACTTC. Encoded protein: CASSLGTATYEQYF.

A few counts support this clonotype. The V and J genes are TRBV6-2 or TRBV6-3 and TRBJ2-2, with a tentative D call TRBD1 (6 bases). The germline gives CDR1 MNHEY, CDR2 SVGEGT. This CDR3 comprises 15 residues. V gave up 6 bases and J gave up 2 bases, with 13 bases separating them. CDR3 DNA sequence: TGTGCCAGCAGAGCTTGGACAGACAACACCGGGGAGCTGTTTTTT. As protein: CASRAWTDNTGELFF.

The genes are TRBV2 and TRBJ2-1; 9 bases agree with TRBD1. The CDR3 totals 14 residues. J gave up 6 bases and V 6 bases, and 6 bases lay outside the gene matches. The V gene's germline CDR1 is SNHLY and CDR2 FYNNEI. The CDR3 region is CASRQGAMVNEQFF. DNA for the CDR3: TGTGCCAGCAGACAGGGGGCGATGGTCAATGAGCAGTTCTTC.

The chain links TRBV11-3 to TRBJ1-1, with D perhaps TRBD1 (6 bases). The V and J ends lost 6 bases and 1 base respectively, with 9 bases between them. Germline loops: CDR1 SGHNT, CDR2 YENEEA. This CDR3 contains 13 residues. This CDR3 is CASSRTANTEAFF. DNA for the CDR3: TGTGCCAGCAGTCGGACAGCGAACACTGAAGCTTTCTTT.

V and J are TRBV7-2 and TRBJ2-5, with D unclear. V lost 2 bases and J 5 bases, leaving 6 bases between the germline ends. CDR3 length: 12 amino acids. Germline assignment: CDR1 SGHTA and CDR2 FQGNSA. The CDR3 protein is CASSLSLETQYF. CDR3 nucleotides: TGTGCCAGCAGCTTATCTTTGGAGACCCAGTACTTC.

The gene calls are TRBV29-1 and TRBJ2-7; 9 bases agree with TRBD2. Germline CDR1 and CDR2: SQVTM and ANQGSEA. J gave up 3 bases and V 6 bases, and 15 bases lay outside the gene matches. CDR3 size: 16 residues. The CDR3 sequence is CSVLPGLATDGYEQYF. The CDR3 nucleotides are TGCAGCGTGCTTCCGGGACTAGCAACGGATGGCTACGAGCAGTACTTC.

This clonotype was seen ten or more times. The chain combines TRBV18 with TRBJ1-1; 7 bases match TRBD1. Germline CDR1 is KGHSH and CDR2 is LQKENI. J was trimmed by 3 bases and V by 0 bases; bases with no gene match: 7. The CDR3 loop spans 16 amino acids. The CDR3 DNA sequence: TGTGCCAGCTCACCACCTGAACAGGGGAGGGACACTGAAGCTTTCTTT. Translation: CASSPPEQGRDTEAFF.

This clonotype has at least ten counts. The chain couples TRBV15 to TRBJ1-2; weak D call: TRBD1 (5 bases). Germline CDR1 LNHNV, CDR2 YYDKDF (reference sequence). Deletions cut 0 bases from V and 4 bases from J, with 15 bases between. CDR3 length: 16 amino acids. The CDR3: CATSRDRGQIFYGYTF. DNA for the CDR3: TGTGCCACCAGCAGAGATAGGGGCCAGATCTTCTATGGCTACACCTTC.

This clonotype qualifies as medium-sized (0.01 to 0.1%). CDR3 amino acids: CASSGRGLAGGQPSYEQYF. The CDR3 DNA reads TGTGCCAGCAGCGGCCGTGGGCTAGCGGGGGGGCAACCTTCCTACGAGCAGTACTTC. V and J are TRBV11-3 and TRBJ2-7; 12 bases are a match to TRBD2. The CDR3 is 19 amino acids. The ends lost 5 bases at V and 1 base at J; junction bases unmatched: 15. Germline lookup yields CDR1 SGHNT and CDR2 YENEEA.

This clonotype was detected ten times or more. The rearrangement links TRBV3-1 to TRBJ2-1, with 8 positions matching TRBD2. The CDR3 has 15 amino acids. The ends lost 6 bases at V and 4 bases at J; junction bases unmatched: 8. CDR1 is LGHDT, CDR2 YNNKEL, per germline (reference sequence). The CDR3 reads CASSPRGGQYNEQFF. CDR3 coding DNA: TGTGCCAGCAGTCCCCGCGGGGGGCAGTACAATGAGCAGTTCTTC.

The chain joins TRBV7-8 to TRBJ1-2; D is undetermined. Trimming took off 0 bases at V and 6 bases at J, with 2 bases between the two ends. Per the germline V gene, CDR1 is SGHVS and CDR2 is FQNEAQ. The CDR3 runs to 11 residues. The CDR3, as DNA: TGTGCCAGCAGCTTAGCTGATGGCTACACCTTC. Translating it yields CASSLADGYTF.

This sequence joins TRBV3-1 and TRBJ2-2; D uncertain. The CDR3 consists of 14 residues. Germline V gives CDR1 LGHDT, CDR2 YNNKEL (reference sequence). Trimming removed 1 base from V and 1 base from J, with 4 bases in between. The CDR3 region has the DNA TGTGCCAGCAGCCAAGTACGGAACACCGGGGAGCTGTTTTTT. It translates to CASSQVRNTGELFF.

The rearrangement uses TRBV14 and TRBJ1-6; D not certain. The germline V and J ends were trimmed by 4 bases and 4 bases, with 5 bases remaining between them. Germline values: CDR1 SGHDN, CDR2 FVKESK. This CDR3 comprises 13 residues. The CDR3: CASSPGYNSPLHF. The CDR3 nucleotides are TGTGCCAGCAGCCCCGGATATAATTCACCCCTCCACTTT. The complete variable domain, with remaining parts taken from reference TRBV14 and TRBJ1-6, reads EAGVTQFPSHSVIEKGQTVTLRCDPISGHDNLYWYRRVMGKEIKFLLHFVKESKQDESGMPNNRFLAERTGGTYSTLKVQPAELEDSGVYFCASSPGYNSPLHFGNGTRLTVT.

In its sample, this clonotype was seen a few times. Here the CDR3 DNA reads TGTGCCAGCAGTAGCGGGAGGGCGGCAGATACGCAGTATTTT. This translates into CASSSGRAADTQYF. The chain combines TRBV6-1 with TRBJ2-3; TRBD2 agrees at 10 bases. V was clipped by 5 bases and J by 4 bases; unmatched bases: 3. The CDR3 contains 14 residues. Per the germline V gene, CDR1 is MNHNS and CDR2 is SASEGT.

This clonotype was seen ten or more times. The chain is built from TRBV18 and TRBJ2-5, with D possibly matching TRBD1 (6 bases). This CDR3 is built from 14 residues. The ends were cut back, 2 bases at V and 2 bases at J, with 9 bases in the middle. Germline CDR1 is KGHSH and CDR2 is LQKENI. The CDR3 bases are TGTGCCAGCTCACCAGACAGGACGCAAGAGACCCAGTACTTC. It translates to CASSPDRTQETQYF.

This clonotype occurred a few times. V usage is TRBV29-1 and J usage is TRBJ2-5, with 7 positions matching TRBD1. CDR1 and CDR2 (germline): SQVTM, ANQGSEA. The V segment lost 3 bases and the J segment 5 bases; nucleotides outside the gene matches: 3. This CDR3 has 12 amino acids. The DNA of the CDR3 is TGCAGCGTTGACGAGGGGGCTGAGACCCAGTACTTC. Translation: CSVDEGAETQYF.